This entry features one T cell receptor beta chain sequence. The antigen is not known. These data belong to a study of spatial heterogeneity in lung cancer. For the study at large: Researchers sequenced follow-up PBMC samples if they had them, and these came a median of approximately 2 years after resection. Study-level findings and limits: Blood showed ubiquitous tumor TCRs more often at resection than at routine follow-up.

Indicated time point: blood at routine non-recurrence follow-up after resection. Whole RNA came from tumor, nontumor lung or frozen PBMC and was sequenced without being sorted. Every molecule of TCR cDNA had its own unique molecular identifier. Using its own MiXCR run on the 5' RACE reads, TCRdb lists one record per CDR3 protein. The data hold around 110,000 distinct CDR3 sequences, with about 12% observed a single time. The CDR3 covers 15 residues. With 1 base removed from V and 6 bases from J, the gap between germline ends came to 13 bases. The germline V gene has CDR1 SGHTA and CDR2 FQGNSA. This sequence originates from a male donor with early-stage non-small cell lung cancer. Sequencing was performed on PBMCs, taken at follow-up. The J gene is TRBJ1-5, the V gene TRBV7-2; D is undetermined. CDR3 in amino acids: CASSLGSSGGQPQHF. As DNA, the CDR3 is TGTGCCAGCAGCTTAGGCTCTTCTGGAGGTCAGCCCCAGCATTTT.